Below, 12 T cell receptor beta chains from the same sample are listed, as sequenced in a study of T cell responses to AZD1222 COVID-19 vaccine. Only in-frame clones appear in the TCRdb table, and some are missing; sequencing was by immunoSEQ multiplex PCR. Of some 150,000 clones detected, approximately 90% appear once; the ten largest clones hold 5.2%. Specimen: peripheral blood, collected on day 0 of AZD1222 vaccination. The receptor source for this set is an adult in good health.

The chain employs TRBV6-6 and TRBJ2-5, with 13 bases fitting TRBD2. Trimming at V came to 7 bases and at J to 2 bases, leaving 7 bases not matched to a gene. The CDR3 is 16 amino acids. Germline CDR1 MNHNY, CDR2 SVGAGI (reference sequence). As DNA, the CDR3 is TGTGCCAGCACTCCTGCGGGACTAGCGGGGCAAGAGACCCAGTACTTC. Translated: CASTPAGLAGQETQYF.

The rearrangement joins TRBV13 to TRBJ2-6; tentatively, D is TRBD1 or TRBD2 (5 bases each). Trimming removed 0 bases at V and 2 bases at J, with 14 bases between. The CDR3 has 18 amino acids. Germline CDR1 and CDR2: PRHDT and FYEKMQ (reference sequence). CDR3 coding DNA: TGTGCCAGCAGCTTAGGGACAGCGGATTGGGCTGGGGCCAACGTCCTGACTTTC. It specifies CASSLGTADWAGANVLTF.

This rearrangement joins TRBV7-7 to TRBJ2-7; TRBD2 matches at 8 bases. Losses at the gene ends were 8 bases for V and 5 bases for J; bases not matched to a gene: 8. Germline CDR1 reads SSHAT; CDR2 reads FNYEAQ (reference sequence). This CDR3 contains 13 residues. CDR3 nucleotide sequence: TGTGCCAGCGCCCTTTTAGCGGGACACGAGCAGTACTTC. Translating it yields CASALLAGHEQYF.

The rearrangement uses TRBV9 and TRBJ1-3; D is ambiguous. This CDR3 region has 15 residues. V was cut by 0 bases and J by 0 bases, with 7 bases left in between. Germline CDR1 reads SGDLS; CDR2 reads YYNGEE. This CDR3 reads CASSVADYSGNTIYF. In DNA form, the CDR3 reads TGTGCCAGCAGCGTAGCGGACTACTCTGGAAACACCATATATTTT. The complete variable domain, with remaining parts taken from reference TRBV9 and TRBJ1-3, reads DSGVTQTPKHLITATGQRVTLRCSPRSGDLSVYWYQQSLDQGLQFLIQYYNGEERAKGNILERFSAQQFPDLHSELNLSSLELGDSALYFCASSVADYSGNTIYFGEGSWLTVV.

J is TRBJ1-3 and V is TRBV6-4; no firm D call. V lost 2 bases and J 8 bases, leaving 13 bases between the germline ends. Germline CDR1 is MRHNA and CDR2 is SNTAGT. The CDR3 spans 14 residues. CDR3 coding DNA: TGTGCCAGCAGTGACGGGGTTCAAGTGCACACCATATATTTT. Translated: CASSDGVQVHTIYF.

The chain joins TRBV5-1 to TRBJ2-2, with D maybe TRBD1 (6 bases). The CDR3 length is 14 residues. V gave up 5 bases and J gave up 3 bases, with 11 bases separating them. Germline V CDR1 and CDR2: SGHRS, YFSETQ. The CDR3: CASRQGRDTGELFF. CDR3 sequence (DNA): TGCGCCAGCAGACAGGGAAGGGACACCGGGGAGCTGTTTTTT.

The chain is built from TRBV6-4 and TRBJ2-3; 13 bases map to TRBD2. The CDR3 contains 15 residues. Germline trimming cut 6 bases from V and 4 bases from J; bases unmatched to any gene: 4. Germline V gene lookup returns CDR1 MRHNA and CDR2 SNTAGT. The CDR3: CASSGLAGAPDTQYF. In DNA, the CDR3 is TGTGCCAGCAGCGGACTAGCGGGGGCTCCAGATACGCAGTATTTT.

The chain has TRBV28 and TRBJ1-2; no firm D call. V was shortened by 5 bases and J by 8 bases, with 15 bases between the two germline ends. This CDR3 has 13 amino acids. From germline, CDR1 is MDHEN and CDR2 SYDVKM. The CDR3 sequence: CASSLGPSGGYTF. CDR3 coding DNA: TGTGCCAGCAGTCTCGGGCCTTCGGGAGGCTACACCTTC.

This chain's CDR3 is CASLYRDRDGYTF. The DNA for the CDR3 is TGTGCCAGCTTATACCGGGACAGGGACGGGTACACCTTC. The V and J genes are TRBV12-3 or TRBV12-4 and TRBJ1-2; 9 bases agree with TRBD1. The J segment lost 11 bases and the V segment lost 8 bases, leaving 12 bases of the junction unmatched. This CDR3 has 13 amino acids.

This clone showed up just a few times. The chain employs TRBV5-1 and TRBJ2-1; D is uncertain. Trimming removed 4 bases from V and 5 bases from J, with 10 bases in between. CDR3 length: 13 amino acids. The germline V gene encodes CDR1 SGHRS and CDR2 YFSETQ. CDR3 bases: TGCGCCAGCAGCCTAGAAAACAACAATGAGCAGTTCTTC. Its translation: CASSLENNNEQFF.

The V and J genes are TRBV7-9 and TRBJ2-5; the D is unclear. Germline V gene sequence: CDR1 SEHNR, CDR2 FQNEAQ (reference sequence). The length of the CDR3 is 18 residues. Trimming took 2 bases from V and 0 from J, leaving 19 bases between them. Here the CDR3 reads CASSLKDWAGQYQETQYF. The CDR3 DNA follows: TGTGCCAGCAGCTTAAAAGATTGGGCAGGCCAGTACCAAGAGACCCAGTACTTC.

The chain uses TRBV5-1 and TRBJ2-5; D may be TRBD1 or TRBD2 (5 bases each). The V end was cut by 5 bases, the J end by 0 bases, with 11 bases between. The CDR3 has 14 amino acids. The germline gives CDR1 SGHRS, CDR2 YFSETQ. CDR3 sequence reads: CASSDGAYQETQYF. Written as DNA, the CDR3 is TGCGCCAGCAGTGACGGGGCATACCAAGAGACCCAGTACTTC.